One sample yielded the 18 T cell receptor beta chains listed below, sequenced in a study of graft-versus-host responses after intestinal transplantation. Libraries were prepared by immunoSEQ multiplex PCR; TCRdb keeps only in-frame clonotypes and omits some of them. The data contain roughly 20,000 clones, 50% to 70% of them singletons. The sample consisted of alloreactive CD4+ T cells from a mixed lymphocyte reaction culture, taken before intestinal transplant. The subset here: CFSE-low proliferating T cells sorted from approximately six-day pre-transplant mixed lymphocyte reaction (GvH or HvG direction). The receptors were gathered from a human patient who received an intestinal transplant.

This clone is categorized as medium-sized (0.01 to 0.1%). The J gene is TRBJ2-7, the V gene TRBV7-9, with 14 bases aligning to TRBD2. Germline CDR1 and CDR2: SEHNR and FQNEAQ (reference sequence). The CDR3 loop spans 15 amino acids. Germline trimming cut 5 bases from V and 5 bases from J; bases unmatched to any gene: 5. CDR3 loop: CASSTRLAGGNEQYF. In DNA form, the CDR3 reads TGTGCCAGCAGCACTCGACTAGCGGGAGGGAACGAGCAGTACTTC.

The gene calls are TRBV5-6 and TRBJ2-3; 9 nucleotides agree with TRBD2. CDR1 and CDR2 (germline): SGHDT, YYEEEE. The trim removed 5 bases at V and 4 bases at J, leaving 8 bases unmatched. The CDR3 consists of 15 residues. CDR3 DNA sequence: TGTGCCAGCAGGCCGCGGGGGGGCCTTGCAGATACGCAGTATTTT. Protein product: CASRPRGGLADTQYF.

This chain links TRBV2 with TRBJ1-4; a weak D match, TRBD1 (5 bases). Germline CDR1 is SNHLY and CDR2 is FYNNEI. The CDR3 sequence is 14 residues long. Trimming shortened V by 8 bases and J by 3 bases, and 13 bases separated the two germline ends. CDR3 sequence reads: CASLRQLSNEKLFF. CDR3 nucleotide sequence: TGTGCCAGCTTGAGACAGCTATCTAATGAAAAACTGTTTTTT.

The chain uses TRBV29-1 and TRBJ2-2, with 8 bases fitting TRBD2. Germline V gives CDR1 SQVTM, CDR2 ANQGSEA. Trimming removed 5 bases from V and 6 bases from J; junction bases left unmatched: 8. This CDR3 is built from 14 residues. CDR3 in DNA: TGCAGCGTTATTAGCGGGACCAGACCCGGGGAGCTGTTTTTT. Protein: CSVISGTRPGELFF.

This chain links TRBV5-4 with TRBJ2-1; tentatively, D is TRBD2 (6 bases). CDR1 and CDR2 from the germline V gene are SGHNT and YYREEE (reference sequence). The CDR3 extends over 14 amino acids. Trimming stripped 3 bases from V and 8 bases from J, with 15 bases between. DNA for the CDR3: TGTGCCAGCAGCTGGGCGACTAGGCTGGATGAGCAGTTCTTC. This codes for CASSWATRLDEQFF.

The chain carries TRBV6-5 and TRBJ2-7; 12 bases agree with TRBD1. The CDR3 loop spans 15 amino acids. Germline loops: CDR1 MNHEY, CDR2 SVGAGI. With 6 bases clipped from V and 6 bases from J, the junction kept 9 bases outside the gene matches. CDR3 coding DNA: TGTGCCAGCAGAGGGACAGGGGGCTCGGCGGGCGAGCAGTACTTC. Its protein is CASRGTGGSAGEQYF.

In its sample, this clone was seen a few times. The chain carries TRBV5-1 and TRBJ1-2; TRBD1 matches 9 bases. The ends lost 2 bases at V and 5 bases at J; junction bases unmatched: 7. Germline V lookup: CDR1 SGHRS, CDR2 YFSETQ. The CDR3 has 15 residues. The CDR3, as DNA: TGCGCCAGCAGCTTCGACCCGGGACAGGGTTATGGCTACACCTTC. This encodes CASSFDPGQGYGYTF.

This clone qualifies as medium-sized. This chain links TRBV4-3 with TRBJ2-7, with TRBD1 identical over 10 bases. V shed 4 bases and J 3 bases; nucleotides not matched to a gene: 12. CDR1 LGHNA and CDR2 YSLEER come from the germline V gene. The CDR3 sequence is 17 residues long. The CDR3 DNA is TGCGCCAGCAGCCTGGACCGGGACAGGGGCCACTACTACGAGCAGTACTTC. It specifies CASSLDRDRGHYYEQYF.

This clone was found a few times. The V gene is TRBV25-1, the J gene TRBJ1-4; D unclear. Germline values: CDR1 MGHDK, CDR2 SYGVNS. The V and J ends lost 2 bases and 13 bases respectively, with 14 bases between them. This CDR3 has 13 amino acids. Written as DNA, the CDR3 is TGTGCCAGCAGTGAACGGGTCGGAAGTGGACTGTTTTTT. Protein: CASSERVGSGLFF.

The DNA for the CDR3 is TGTGCCAGCTCACCCCGGGACAGGGGTGAAGCTTTCTTT. It specifies CASSPRDRGEAFF. V usage is TRBV18 and J usage is TRBJ1-1; 10 bases line up with TRBD1. V shed 3 bases, J shed 7 bases, and the junction held 2 bases outside the gene matches. Germline CDR1 and CDR2: KGHSH and LQKENI. This CDR3 has 13 residues.

The chain recombines TRBV10-3 with TRBJ1-5, with D possibly TRBD1 on 6 matching bases. The CDR3 spans 17 residues. V was clipped by 3 bases and J by 2 bases, with 17 bases between them. Germline lookup yields CDR1 ENHRY and CDR2 SYGVKD. This chain's CDR3 is CAISESTGNSGNQPQHF. Written as DNA, the CDR3 is TGTGCCATCAGTGAATCAACAGGGAACAGCGGCAATCAGCCCCAGCATTTT.

The V gene is TRBV28, the J gene TRBJ1-2; TRBD1 matches 7 bases. The germline V gene has CDR1 MDHEN and CDR2 SYDVKM. V was clipped by 2 bases and J by 3 bases; unmatched bases: 0. The CDR3 spans 13 residues. The CDR3 coding sequence is TGTGCCAGCAGTTTAGGGACAGACTATGGCTACACCTTC. Its protein product is CASSLGTDYGYTF.

This clone was observed a handful of times. The CDR3 region has the DNA TGTGCCTCCAAGGGGGACACTCTTTACTATGAAGCTTTCTTT. Residues: CASKGDTLYYEAFF. The chain couples TRBV30 to TRBJ1-1; D may be TRBD1 (6 bases). The germline gives CDR1 GTSNPN, CDR2 SVGIG (reference sequence). The V and J ends lost 7 bases and 7 bases respectively, with 22 bases between them. The CDR3 consists of 14 residues.

This chain connects TRBV11-2 to TRBJ1-1, with TRBD1 as a possible D gene (5 bases). The germline gives CDR1 SGHAT, CDR2 FQNNGV. Between the trimmed V and J ends, which lost 1 base and 8 bases, there was a span of 17 bases. The CDR3 contains 15 residues. CDR3 in amino acids: CASSLAPWGVKEAFF. CDR3 DNA sequence: TGTGCCAGCAGCTTAGCCCCCTGGGGGGTGAAGGAAGCTTTCTTT.

The chain has TRBV28 and TRBJ2-5; D call uncertain. V was clipped by 3 bases and J by 7 bases, with 9 bases between them. This CDR3 contains 12 residues. CDR1 is MDHEN, CDR2 SYDVKM, per germline. As DNA, the CDR3 is TGTGCCAGCAGTTTCAACGGGTGGACCCAGTACTTC. Protein sequence: CASSFNGWTQYF.

V usage is TRBV16 and J usage is TRBJ2-1; 13 bases are shared with TRBD2. V trimming: 2 bases; J trimming: 10 bases; junction bases outside the gene matches: 5. From germline, CDR1 is KGHSY and CDR2 FQNENV. CDR3 length: 15 residues. CDR3 in DNA: TGTGCCAGCAGCCAAATGACTAGCGGGGGGCAAGAGCAGTTCTTC. It specifies CASSQMTSGGQEQFF.

The V gene is TRBV5-5, the J gene TRBJ2-7; 11 positions match TRBD1. J gave up 7 bases and V 1 base, and 13 bases lay outside the gene matches. CDR1 is SGHKS and CDR2 is YYEKEE in the germline V gene (reference sequence). The CDR3 extends over 17 amino acids. DNA for the CDR3: TGTGCCAGCAGCTTGCCCCCGGGACAGGGGGTTATTTGGGAGCAGTACTTC. The encoded protein is CASSLPPGQGVIWEQYF.

CDR3: CASSLPSSGGSTDTQYF. The DNA for the CDR3 is TGCGCCAGCAGCTTGCCCTCTAGCGGGGGATCCACAGATACGCAGTATTTT. The chain has TRBV5-1 and TRBJ2-3; TRBD2 aligns across 10 bases. This CDR3 is 17 amino acids long. Per the germline V gene, CDR1 is SGHRS and CDR2 is YFSETQ. After removal of 1 base from V and 2 bases from J, the junction contained 7 bases not matched to a gene.